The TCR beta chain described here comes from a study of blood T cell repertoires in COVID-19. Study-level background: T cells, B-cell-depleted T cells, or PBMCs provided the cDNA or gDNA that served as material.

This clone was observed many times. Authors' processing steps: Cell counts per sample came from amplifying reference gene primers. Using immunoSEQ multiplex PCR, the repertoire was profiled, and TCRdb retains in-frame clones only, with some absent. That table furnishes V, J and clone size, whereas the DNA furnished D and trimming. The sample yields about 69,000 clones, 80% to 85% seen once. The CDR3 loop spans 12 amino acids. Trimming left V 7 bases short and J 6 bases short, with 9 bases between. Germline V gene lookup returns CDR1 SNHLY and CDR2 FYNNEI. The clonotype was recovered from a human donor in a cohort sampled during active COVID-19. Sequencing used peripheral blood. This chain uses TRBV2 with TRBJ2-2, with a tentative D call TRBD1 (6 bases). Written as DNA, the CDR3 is TGTGCCAGCACCACAGGGTCCGGGGAGCTGTTTTTT. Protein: CASTTGSGELFF.